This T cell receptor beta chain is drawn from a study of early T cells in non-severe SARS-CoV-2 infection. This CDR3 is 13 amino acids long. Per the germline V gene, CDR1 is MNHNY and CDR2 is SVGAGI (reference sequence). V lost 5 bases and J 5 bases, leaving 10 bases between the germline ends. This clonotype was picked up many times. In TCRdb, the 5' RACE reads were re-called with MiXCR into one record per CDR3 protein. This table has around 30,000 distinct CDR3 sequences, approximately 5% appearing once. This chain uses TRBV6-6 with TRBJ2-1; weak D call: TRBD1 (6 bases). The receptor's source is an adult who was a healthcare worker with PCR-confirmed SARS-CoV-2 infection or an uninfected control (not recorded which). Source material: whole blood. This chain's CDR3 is CASSQGNDNEQFF. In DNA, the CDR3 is TGTGCCAGCAGTCAGGGGAATGACAATGAGCAGTTCTTC.